This T cell receptor beta chain stems from a study of graft-versus-host responses after intestinal transplantation. Study in general: All recipients were transplanted with multivisceral, liver-intestinal, or isolated intestinal grafts.

CDR1 is MNHEY and CDR2 is SVGAGI in the germline V gene. The CDR3 runs 13 residues. V was shortened by 6 bases and J by 0 bases, with 7 bases between the two germline ends. The repertoire was sequenced with immunoSEQ multiplex PCR; TCRdb's copy has only in-frame clones and lacks some. This table holds about 71,000 clones, roughly 88% found once. Regarding this clone: Its cognate antigen is unknown.

This chain connects TRBV6-5 to TRBJ2-3; D unresolved. The receptor's source is a human donor who received an intestinal transplant. The specimen comprised unstimulated CD8+ T cells sorted from spleen or lymph node cells, sampled before intestinal transplant. Here the CDR3 reads CASRSPSTDTQYF. CDR3 nucleotide sequence: TGTGCCAGCAGGAGCCCTAGCACAGATACGCAGTATTTT.